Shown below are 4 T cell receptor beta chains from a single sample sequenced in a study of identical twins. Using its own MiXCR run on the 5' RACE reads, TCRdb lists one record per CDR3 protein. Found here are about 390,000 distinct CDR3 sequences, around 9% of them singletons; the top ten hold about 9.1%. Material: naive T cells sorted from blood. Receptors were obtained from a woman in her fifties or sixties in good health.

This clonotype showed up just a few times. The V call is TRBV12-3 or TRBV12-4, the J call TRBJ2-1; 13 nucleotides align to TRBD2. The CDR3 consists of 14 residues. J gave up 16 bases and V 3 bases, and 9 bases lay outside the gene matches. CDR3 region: CASSFATSGRPAFF. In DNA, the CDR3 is TGTGCCAGCAGTTTCGCGACTAGCGGGAGGCCGGCTTTCTTC.

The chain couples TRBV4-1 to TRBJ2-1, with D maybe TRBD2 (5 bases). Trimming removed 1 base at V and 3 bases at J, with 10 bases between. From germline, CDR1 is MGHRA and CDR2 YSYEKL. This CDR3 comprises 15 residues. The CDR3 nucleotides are TGCGCCAGCAGCCAAGTAGACCGGGACTACAATGAGCAGTTCTTC. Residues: CASSQVDRDYNEQFF.

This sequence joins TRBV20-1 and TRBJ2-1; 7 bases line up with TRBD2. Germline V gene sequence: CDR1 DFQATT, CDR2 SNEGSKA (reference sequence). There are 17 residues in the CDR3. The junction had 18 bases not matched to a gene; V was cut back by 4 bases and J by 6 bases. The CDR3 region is CSANPGAGTTRINEQFF. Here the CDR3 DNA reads TGCAGTGCTAACCCCGGGGCCGGGACTACCCGAATCAATGAGCAGTTCTTC.

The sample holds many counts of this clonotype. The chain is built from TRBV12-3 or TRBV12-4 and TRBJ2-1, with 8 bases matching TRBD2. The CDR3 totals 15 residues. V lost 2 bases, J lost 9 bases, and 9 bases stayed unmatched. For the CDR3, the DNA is TGTGCCAGCAGTTTAATGAATGCCCGGGAGGGTGAGCAGTTCTTC. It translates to CASSLMNAREGEQFF.